This TCR beta chain originates from a study of CD8 T cells in Susac syndrome. The CDR3 length is 13 residues. The germline CDR1 and CDR2 sequences are GTSNPN and SVGIG (reference sequence). The V and J ends lost 1 base and 13 bases respectively, with 17 bases between them. As regards this clonotype: No antigen is known for it.

Study results and limitations: Total CD8+ and CD8+ TEMRA repertoires contained fewer than 20 and five Susac-specific public clones, respectively.

Roughly 0.45 to 1 ug RNA was reverse transcribed with random hexamers. It was immunoSEQ multiplex PCR that amplified TCR beta CDR3 across 54 Vbeta and 13 Jbeta. In TCRdb, the immunoSEQ multiplex PCR reads were re-called with MiXCR into one record per CDR3 protein. The table records around 81,000 distinct CDR3 sequences, around 94% of them present only once. Sequencing of TCR beta was performed on blood CD8+ and CD4+ T cells. This sequence originates from a human donor with Susac syndrome. Sequenced sample: CD8+ T cells from PBMCs. V is TRBV30 and J is TRBJ1-5; D not certain. CDR3 residues: CAWSEAGMGPQHF. DNA of the CDR3: TGTGCCTGGAGTGAGGCCGGGATGGGTCCTCAGCATTTT. Filled out from reference TRBV30 and TRBJ1-5, the complete variable domain reads SQTIHQWPATLVQPVGSPLSLECTVEGTSNPNLYWYRQAAGRGLQLLFYSVGIGQISSEVPQNLSASRPQDRQFILSSKKLLLSDSGFYLCAWSEAGMGPQHFGDGTRLSIL.